A selection of T cell receptor beta chains follows, all from one sample in a study of Tregs in tolerant kidney transplant recipients. The method was immunoSEQ multiplex PCR; TCRdb's version includes in-frame clones alone and lacks a portion of them. The sample lists about 240,000 clones; roughly 84% were seen once. Specimen: CD4+ T cells from blood. The receptors shown here come from a human donor in good health. Both conserved end residues are part of each CDR3. Each record gives: clone size, J gene, D gene, V gene, CDR3 DNA, CDR3 protein. D genes are given only for firm matches. Part of the rows lack a size; the others show once, few, many or a class for expanded clones.

once	TRBJ2-1	.	TRBV7-9	TGTGCCAGCAAACAAGGGCAGGGGGGCGATGAGCAGTTCTTC	CASKQGQGGDEQFF
few	TRBJ2-7	.	TRBV2	TGTGCCAGCAGTGTTCAGGGGTGGGGGCAGTACTTC	CASSVQGWGQYF
.	TRBJ1-2	TRBD1	TRBV2	TGTGCCAGCAGCGGACAGGCCGACTATGGCTACACCTTC	CASSGQADYGYTF
.	TRBJ1-4	.	TRBV29-1	TGCAGCGTTGTGGGGGAACGGGAAAAACTGTTTTTT	CSVVGEREKLFF
once	TRBJ2-5	TRBD2	TRBV7-3	TGTGCCAGCAGCCGGACCGGGACTAGCCAAGAGACCCAGTACTTC	CASSRTGTSQETQYF
.	TRBJ2-7	.	TRBV12-5	TGTGCTAGTGGTTTGGGCGGTACCTACGAGCAGTACTTC	CASGLGGTYEQYF
.	TRBJ2-1	TRBD2	TRBV10-2	TGCGCCAGCAGACCGGGACTAGCGGGAGCAAACAATGAGCAGTTCTTC	CASRPGLAGANNEQFF
once	TRBJ2-2	.	TRBV11-3	TGTGCCAGCAGCCCTCTGGGTCTGAACACCGGGGAGCTGTTTTTT	CASSPLGLNTGELFF
.	TRBJ2-5	.	TRBV6-5	TGTGCCAGCAGTTATTCTCTAGGGGCAGAGACCCAGTACTTC	CASSYSLGAETQYF
once	TRBJ2-7	.	TRBV7-9	TGTGCCAGCAGCCGCTCCTACGAGCAGTACTTC	CASSRSYEQYF
.	TRBJ2-1	.	TRBV7-6	TGTGCCAGCAGCACAAGCACGATTGGACGGAGCTCCTACAATGAGCAGTTCTTC	CASSTSTIGRSSYNEQFF
.	TRBJ1-1	.	TRBV5-1	TGCGCCAGCAGCTTGTACCCGGGAGAGGAGACTGAAGCTTTCTTT	CASSLYPGEETEAFF
.	TRBJ1-3	TRBD1	TRBV30	TGTGCCTGGAGTGTCGCCGGGACAGGGGTAACTGGAAACACCATATATTTT	CAWSVAGTGVTGNTIYF
few	TRBJ1-4	TRBD1	TRBV2	TGTGCCAGCGGCTCCATGGGGGCAGGGGGCGGTGAAAAACTGTTTTTT	CASGSMGAGGGEKLFF
.	TRBJ2-7	.	TRBV5-1	TGCGCCACCCCGGATATTGGTTTACGCTCCTACGAGCAGTACTTC	CATPDIGLRSYEQYF
.	TRBJ1-4	.	TRBV2	TGTGCCAGCAGTCACCCGAGGGGGGAGACAACTAATGAAAAACTGTTTTTT	CASSHPRGETTNEKLFF
.	TRBJ2-1	.	TRBV6-5	TGTGCCAGCAGCCCCGGTGTAGGTTACAATGAGCAGTTCTTC	CASSPGVGYNEQFF
few	TRBJ1-2	.	TRBV5-4	TGTGCCAGCAGCTTGCCCAGGGAAAGGGGTGGCTACACCTTC	CASSLPRERGGYTF
.	TRBJ1-3	.	TRBV5-5	TGTGCCAGCAGCCTCGTTCCGGGGTCCGACGGGTTCACCATATATTTT	CASSLVPGSDGFTIYF
.	TRBJ1-2	TRBD1	TRBV6-1	TGTGCCAGCAGTCGTCCGGGACAGGTACACTATGGCTACACCTTC	CASSRPGQVHYGYTF
once	TRBJ2-5	.	TRBV18	TGTGCCAGCTCACGGGCAGGGGTCCAAGAGACCCAGTACTTC	CASSRAGVQETQYF
few	TRBJ1-5	.	TRBV19	TGTGCCAGTAGTAAGGTCTATCAGCCCCAGCATTTT	CASSKVYQPQHF
.	TRBJ2-1	.	TRBV5-1	TGCGCCAGCAGCTTGGCCTCCGGACAGCGGGTTTACAATGAGCAGTTCTTC	CASSLASGQRVYNEQFF
.	TRBJ2-1	TRBD2	TRBV11-1	TGTGCCAGCAGCTTAGGTTCCCGACTAGCGGAGCAGTTCTTC	CASSLGSRLAEQFF